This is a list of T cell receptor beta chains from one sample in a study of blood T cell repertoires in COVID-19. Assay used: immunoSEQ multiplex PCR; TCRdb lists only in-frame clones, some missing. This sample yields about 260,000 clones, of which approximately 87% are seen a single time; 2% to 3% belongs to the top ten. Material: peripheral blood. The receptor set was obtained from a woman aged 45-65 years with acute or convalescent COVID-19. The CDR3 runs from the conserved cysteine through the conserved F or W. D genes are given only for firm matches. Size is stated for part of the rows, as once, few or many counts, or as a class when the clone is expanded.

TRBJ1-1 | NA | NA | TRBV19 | CASSITTSAKAFF | TGTGCCAGTAGTATTACTACGTCCGCCAAAGCTTTCTTT
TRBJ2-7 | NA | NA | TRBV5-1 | CASSALDLNEQYF | TGCGCCAGCAGCGCCCTGGACTTGAACGAGCAGTACTTC
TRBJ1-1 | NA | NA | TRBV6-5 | CASSTDRGTEAFF | TGTGCCAGCAGTACCGACAGAGGCACTGAAGCTTTCTTT
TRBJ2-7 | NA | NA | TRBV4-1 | CASSQAGDAYEQYF | TGCGCCAGCAGCCAAGCGGGAGATGCTTACGAGCAGTACTTC
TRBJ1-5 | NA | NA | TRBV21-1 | CASSKGAGKKSHSNQPQHF | TGTGCCAGCAGCAAAGGGGCGGGCAAAAAATCCCATAGCAATCAGCCCCAGCATTTT
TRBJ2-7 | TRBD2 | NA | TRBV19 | CASSIGGGRALNEQYF | TGTGCCAGTAGTATAGGCGGCGGGAGGGCCCTCAACGAGCAGTACTTC
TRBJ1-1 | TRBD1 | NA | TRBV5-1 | CASGRDRSTEAFF | TGCGCCAGCGGAAGGGACAGGAGTACTGAAGCTTTCTTT
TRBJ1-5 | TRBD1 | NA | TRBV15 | CATSVGGGQPQHF | TGTGCCACCAGCGTAGGGGGCGGTCAGCCCCAGCATTTT
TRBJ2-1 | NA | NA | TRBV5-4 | CASSFDIYEQFF | TGTGCCAGCAGTTTCGACATTTATGAGCAGTTCTTC
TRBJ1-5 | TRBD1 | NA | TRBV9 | CASSTGQGNQPQHF | TGTGCCAGCAGCACCGGACAGGGCAATCAGCCCCAGCATTTT
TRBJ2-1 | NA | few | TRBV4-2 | CASSQDTSRTNEQFF | TGTGCCAGCAGCCAAGATACTAGCAGAACGAATGAGCAGTTCTTC
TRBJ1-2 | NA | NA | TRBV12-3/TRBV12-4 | CASSFGANYGYTF | TGTGCCAGCAGTTTCGGAGCTAACTATGGCTACACCTTC
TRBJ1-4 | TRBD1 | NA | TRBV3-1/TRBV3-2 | CASSPPGQTNEKLFF | TGTGCCAGCAGTCCTCCGGGACAGACTAATGAAAAACTGTTTTTT